This T cell receptor beta chain was sequenced for a study of blood T cells in healthy people across ages. Every donor gave approximately 10 milliliters of peripheral blood. Isolated per sample were at least 6 million PBMCs. Germline V gene data show CDR1 as MGHDK and CDR2 as SYGVNS. The CDR3 runs 15 residues. Trimming pared 1 base from V and 4 bases from J, leaving 14 bases between. Sample-barcoded 5' priming and a J-beta primer mix drove a second PCR of roughly 7 to 11 cycles. TCRdb reprocessed the 5' RACE reads via MiXCR and lists one record per CDR3 protein. Altogether about 780,000 distinct CDR3 sequences are present, roughly 46% being singletons, with the ten largest covering around a sixth.

Sequenced material: blood. The receptor comes from a man older than 75 in good health. The genes are TRBV25-1 and TRBJ2-7; a weak D match, TRBD2 (6 bases). CDR3 nucleotides: TGTGCCAGCAGTGAATTCCAGTTTGGGGGGTACGAGCAGTACTTC. Translating it yields CASSEFQFGGYEQYF.